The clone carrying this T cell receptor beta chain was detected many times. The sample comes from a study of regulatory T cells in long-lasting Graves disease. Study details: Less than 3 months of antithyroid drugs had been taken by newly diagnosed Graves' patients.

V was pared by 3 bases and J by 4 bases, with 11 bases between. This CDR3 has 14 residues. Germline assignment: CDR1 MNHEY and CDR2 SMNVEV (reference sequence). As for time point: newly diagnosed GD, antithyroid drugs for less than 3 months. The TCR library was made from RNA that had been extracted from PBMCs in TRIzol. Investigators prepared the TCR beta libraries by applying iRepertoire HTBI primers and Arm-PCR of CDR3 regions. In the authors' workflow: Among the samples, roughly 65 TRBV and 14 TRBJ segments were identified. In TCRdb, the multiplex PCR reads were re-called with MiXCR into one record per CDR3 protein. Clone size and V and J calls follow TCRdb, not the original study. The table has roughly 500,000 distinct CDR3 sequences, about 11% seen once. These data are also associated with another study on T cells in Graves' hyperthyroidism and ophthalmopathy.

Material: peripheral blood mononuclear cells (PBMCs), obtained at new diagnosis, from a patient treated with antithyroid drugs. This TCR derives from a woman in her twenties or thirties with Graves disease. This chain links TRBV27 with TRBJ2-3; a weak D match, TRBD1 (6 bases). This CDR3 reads CASSLARGPDTQYF. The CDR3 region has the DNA TGTGCCAGCAGTTTGGCCAGGGGTCCAGATACGCAGTATTTT.